Below, 28 T cell receptor beta chains from the same sample are listed, as sequenced in a study of post-analysis software for immune sequencing data. Study-level findings and limits: The study found TRBV5-6, TRBV5-1 and TRBV20-1 among a few TRBV segments more frequent in patients than controls.

TCR beta cDNA libraries included unique molecular identifiers. One entry per CDR3 protein results from TCRdb running MiXCR on the PCR reads. The table has about 770,000 distinct CDR3 sequences, around 46% seen once. Antigens for these TCRs are unknown. Input material: blood. Receptors originate from a girl between 10 and 17 years old with multiple sclerosis.

Regarding this clonotype: The conserved phenylalanine or tryptophan normally closing the CDR3 is absent here, so this likely arose from a read error. The chain recombines TRBV20-1 with TRBJ2-1; 11 nucleotides line up with TRBD2. The V gene end was trimmed by 6 bases and the J gene end by 10 bases; junction bases not matched to a gene: 17. This CDR3 has 16 residues. Germline V gives CDR1 DFQATT, CDR2 SNEGSKA (reference sequence). The CDR3 region has the DNA TGCAGTGCCTCCGGACTTTCGACTAGCGGGAATGCGGAGCAGTTCTCC. Translated, it gives CSASGLSTSGNAEQFS.

The chain couples TRBV20-1 to TRBJ2-1, with 7 bases matching TRBD2. Germline loops: CDR1 DFQATT, CDR2 SNEGSKA (reference sequence). The CDR3 is 14 residues long. The junction had 11 bases not matched to a gene; V was cut back by 3 bases and J by 9 bases. CDR3 in amino acids: CSASGLAAFREQFF. The CDR3 DNA reads as TGCAGTGCTAGCGGCCTAGCGGCTTTTCGTGAGCAGTTCTTC.

This clonotype was seen a handful of times. V and J are TRBV27 and TRBJ2-1, with D possibly being TRBD1 (6 bases). Germline assignment: CDR1 MNHEY and CDR2 SMNVEV (reference sequence). The ends were cut back, 4 bases at V and 10 bases at J, with 14 bases in the middle. This CDR3 is 13 amino acids long. The CDR3 DNA sequence: TGTGCCAGCAGTTCATTACAGGGTGGCGAGCAGTTCTTC. Amino acids: CASSSLQGGEQFF.

The gene calls are TRBV7-9 and TRBJ1-4; TRBD1 aligns across 8 bases. Germline-derived CDR1 and CDR2 are SEHNR and FQNEAQ (reference sequence). The CDR3 totals 15 residues. V gave up 5 bases and J gave up 4 bases; unmatched junction bases: 6. CDR3 coding DNA: TGTGCCAGCAGCATCCGGACAGGGAATAATGAAAAACTGTTTTTT. This gives the protein CASSIRTGNNEKLFF.

The V and J genes are TRBV6-1 and TRBJ2-7; 11 bases fit TRBD1. This CDR3 has 15 residues. V lost 7 bases, J lost 0 bases, and 5 bases stayed unmatched. In germline, CDR1 is MNHNS, CDR2 SASEGT. CDR3 amino acids: CASKTGTGGSYEQYF. The CDR3 DNA is TGTGCCAGCAAGACCGGGACAGGGGGCTCCTACGAGCAGTACTTC.

This clonotype occurred many times. The V gene is TRBV29-1, the J gene TRBJ1-2; 12 bases fit TRBD1. The CDR3 runs 13 residues. V dropped 4 bases and J dropped 7; count of bases not matched to a gene: 4. Germline-derived CDR1 and CDR2 are SQVTM and ANQGSEA. CDR3 sequence: CSVGGTGGGGYTF. The CDR3 DNA is TGCAGCGTTGGGGGGACAGGGGGCGGTGGCTACACCTTC.

The gene calls are TRBV7-9 and TRBJ2-1; 7 bases map to TRBD2. The V gene's germline CDR1 is SEHNR and CDR2 FQNEAQ (reference sequence). V lost 3 bases, J lost 11 bases, and 10 bases stayed unmatched. The CDR3 runs 14 residues. CDR3 nucleotide sequence: TGTGCCAGCAGCTTCACGGGACTACAAAATAAGCAGTTCTTC. It encodes CASSFTGLQNKQFF.

This clonotype came up a few times. The V gene is TRBV9, the J gene TRBJ2-1, with TRBD1 as a possible D gene (5 bases). The CDR3 totals 16 residues. Deletions cut 1 base from V and 5 bases from J, with 16 bases between. The germline gives CDR1 SGDLS, CDR2 YYNGEE. This chain's CDR3 is CASSVWGSPTDNEQFF. CDR3 DNA sequence: TGTGCCAGCAGCGTATGGGGCTCTCCTACTGACAATGAGCAGTTCTTC.

The J gene is TRBJ2-1, the V gene TRBV15, with a possible D match to TRBD1 (6 bases). The V end was cut by 0 bases, the J end by 5 bases, with 8 bases between. In germline, CDR1 is LNHNV, CDR2 YYDKDF (reference sequence). CDR3 length: 14 amino acids. CDR3 in amino acids: CATSRDGGNNEQFF. The CDR3 nucleotides read TGTGCCACCAGCAGAGATGGGGGCAACAATGAGCAGTTCTTC.

The chain links TRBV4-1 to TRBJ2-1; D might be TRBD2 (6 bases). There are 16 residues in the CDR3. In germline, CDR1 is MGHRA, CDR2 YSYEKL. Trimming removed 1 base at V and 0 bases at J, with 10 bases between. CDR3 nucleotides: TGCGCCAGCAGCCAAGGGGGGGATAGCTCCTACAATGAGCAGTTCTTC. Its translation: CASSQGGDSSYNEQFF.

This rearrangement joins TRBV29-1 to TRBJ2-1, with D unclear. V was pared by 6 bases and J by 8 bases, with 17 bases between. Germline V gene lookup returns CDR1 SQVTM and CDR2 ANQGSEA. The CDR3 extends over 13 amino acids. CDR3 region: CSVTKLEFYEQFF. DNA for the CDR3: TGCAGCGTCACTAAACTGGAGTTCTATGAGCAGTTCTTC.

This clonotype was detected once. This chain links TRBV5-5 with TRBJ1-2; perhaps TRBD1 as D (5 bases). The CDR3 is 12 residues long. Germline-derived CDR1 and CDR2 are SGHKS and YYEKEE (reference sequence). V was clipped by 2 bases and J by 7 bases, with 9 bases between them. The CDR3 loop is CASSFQGGGYTF. CDR3 coding DNA: TGTGCCAGCAGCTTTCAGGGAGGTGGCTACACCTTC.

The chain couples TRBV12-3 or TRBV12-4 to TRBJ1-2; D uncertain. V lost 4 bases to trimming and J lost 4 bases, with 10 bases between them. The CDR3 is 13 amino acids. The CDR3 region is CASSYRAGYGYTF. The CDR3 DNA reads as TGTGCCAGCAGTTACCGAGCGGGCTATGGCTACACCTTC.

The chain uses TRBV20-1 and TRBJ1-1, with 8 bases identical to TRBD1. CDR3 length: 15 amino acids. CDR1 is DFQATT and CDR2 is SNEGSKA in the germline V gene (reference sequence). V lost 0 bases, J lost 1 base, and 4 bases stayed unmatched. CDR3 sequence reads: CSARDFGTGNTEAFF. CDR3 nucleotides: TGCAGTGCTAGAGATTTCGGGACAGGGAACACTGAAGCTTTCTTT.

The chain carries TRBV20-1 and TRBJ1-4, with a possible D match to TRBD1 (5 bases). CDR1 is DFQATT and CDR2 is SNEGSKA in the germline V gene (reference sequence). The V gene lost 5 bases and the J gene lost 0 bases, with 10 bases spanning the gap. This CDR3 is built from 14 residues. Written as DNA, the CDR3 is TGCAGTGCTCGGGGACGAGCAACTAATGAAAAACTGTTTTTT. The encoded protein is CSARGRATNEKLFF.

In this sample, this clonotype turned up a few times. The rearrangement links TRBV10-3 to TRBJ2-4; 12 bases are a match to TRBD1. Germline CDR1 and CDR2: ENHRY and SYGVKD. V was clipped by 3 bases and J by 13 bases; unmatched bases: 10. The CDR3 has 15 residues. CDR3 nucleotides: TGTGCCATCAGTGAACCGGGACAGGGGGCGCAGGAGCAGTACTTC. Protein product: CAISEPGQGAQEQYF.

The chain is built from TRBV29-1 and TRBJ2-5, with D perhaps matching TRBD1 or TRBD2 (5 bases each). The V and J ends lost 1 base and 1 base respectively, with 10 bases between them. The CDR3 is 14 residues long. CDR1 is SQVTM, CDR2 ANQGSEA, per germline. The DNA of the CDR3 is TGCAGCGTTGAAGGGCAGAGGGGCCAAGAGACCCAGTACTTC. Translated, it gives CSVEGQRGQETQYF.

This sequence joins TRBV30 and TRBJ2-7; 9 nucleotides agree with TRBD1. Trimming took 2 bases from V and 5 from J; bases not matched to a gene: 10. Looked up from germline, CDR1 is GTSNPN and CDR2 is SVGIG (reference sequence). The CDR3 spans 15 residues. CDR3 amino acids: CAWSRRDRDSHEQYF. As DNA, the CDR3 is TGTGCCTGGAGTAGAAGGGACAGGGATTCGCACGAGCAGTACTTC.

The genes are TRBV20-1 and TRBJ2-3; no firm D call. Trimming removed 3 bases from V and 3 bases from J, with 7 bases in between. CDR3 length: 12 amino acids. Germline V CDR1 and CDR2: DFQATT, SNEGSKA (reference sequence). CDR3 nucleotide sequence: TGCAGTGCTAGGGCCAGTACAGATACGCAGTATTTT. It encodes CSARASTDTQYF.

This clonotype was seen only a few times. The rearrangement links TRBV6-6 to TRBJ1-5; D gene uncertain. The CDR3 consists of 14 residues. V lost 7 bases and J 1 base, leaving 11 bases between the germline ends. CDR1 and CDR2 (germline): MNHNY, SVGAGI (reference sequence). The CDR3 nucleotides read TGTGCCAGCACCATAGACTCAAGCAATCAGCCCCAGCATTTT. Protein product: CASTIDSSNQPQHF.

This clonotype was observed many times. The V and J genes are TRBV7-9 and TRBJ1-5; TRBD1 might be the D (5 bases). Per germline, CDR1 SEHNR and CDR2 FQNEAQ (reference sequence). V lost 5 bases, J lost 0 bases, and 8 bases lay in between. The CDR3 has 14 amino acids. CDR3 loop: CASSLGVSNQPQHF. The CDR3 nucleotides read TGTGCCAGCAGCCTAGGGGTTAGCAATCAGCCCCAGCATTTT.

This clonotype turned up a few times. CDR3 sequence: CASSVSSGNDYGYTF. The CDR3 DNA reads as TGTGCCAGCAGCGTTAGTTCAGGGAACGACTATGGCTACACCTTC. This chain links TRBV9 with TRBJ1-2, with a weak D call TRBD1 (5 bases). The CDR3 spans 15 residues. V gave up 2 bases and J gave up 3 bases, with 14 bases separating them. Germline loops: CDR1 SGDLS, CDR2 YYNGEE. The complete variable domain, with remaining parts taken from reference TRBV9 and TRBJ1-2, reads DSGVTQTPKHLITATGQRVTLRCSPRSGDLSVYWYQQSLDQGLQFLIQYYNGEERAKGNILERFSAQQFPDLHSELNLSSLELGDSALYFCASSVSSGNDYGYTFGSGTRLTVV.

This chain links TRBV9 with TRBJ2-7; D call uncertain. The germline V and J ends were trimmed by 3 bases and 4 bases, with 14 bases remaining between them. The CDR3 totals 14 residues. The germline V gene has CDR1 SGDLS and CDR2 YYNGEE. This CDR3 reads CASSAGVFGYEQYF. CDR3 in DNA: TGTGCCAGCAGCGCCGGTGTTTTCGGGTACGAGCAGTACTTC.

This clonotype was recorded a few times. The rearrangement uses TRBV5-1 and TRBJ2-7; D ambiguous. Germline V CDR1 and CDR2: SGHRS, YFSETQ. Trimming removed 0 bases at V and 5 bases at J, with 3 bases between. This CDR3 region has 11 residues. CDR3 sequence reads: CASSLDNEQYF. DNA for the CDR3: TGCGCCAGCAGCTTGGACAACGAGCAGTACTTC.

For this clonotype: The junction and the germline gene differ at one end; a read error may be behind it. V gene TRBV6-1 combines with J gene TRBJ2-6; perhaps D is TRBD1 or TRBD2 (5 bases each). The CDR3 has 14 residues. The germline gives CDR1 MNHNS, CDR2 SASEGT. The CDR3 DNA follows: TGTGCCAGCAGTGGGAGGAGTGGGGCCAACGTCCGGACTTTC. Residues: CASSGRSGANVRTF.

This chain uses TRBV6-5 with TRBJ1-5, with TRBD1 matching 11 bases. V shed 6 bases, J shed 4 bases, and the junction held 5 bases outside the gene matches. Germline V CDR1 and CDR2: MNHEY, SVGAGI. The CDR3 is 15 residues long. The DNA of the CDR3 is TGTGCCAGCAGGCCGGACAGGGGGCAAAATCAGCCCCAGCATTTT. It is translated as CASRPDRGQNQPQHF.

The CDR3 bases are TGTGCCAGCAGCTCCTTTAGCGGGAGGGAGACCCAGTACTTC. Protein sequence: CASSSFSGRETQYF. The chain combines TRBV7-2 with TRBJ2-5, with TRBD2 matching over 10 bases. Germline assignment: CDR1 SGHTA and CDR2 FQGNSA. The CDR3 consists of 14 residues. V lost 4 bases, J lost 5 bases, and 4 bases stayed unmatched.

In this sample, this clonotype turned up many times. CDR3 protein: CSARDLLAGAEDTQYF. CDR3 in DNA: TGCAGTGCTAGAGATCTGCTAGCGGGAGCCGAAGATACGCAGTATTTT. The chain uses TRBV20-1 and TRBJ2-3, with TRBD2 matching over 10 bases. The CDR3 has 16 residues. Germline CDR1 and CDR2: DFQATT and SNEGSKA (reference sequence). The ends lost 0 bases at V and 5 bases at J; junction bases unmatched: 8.